This TCR beta chain was recovered during a study of cytomegalovirus exposure and HLA in healthy donors. The PCR employed 60 Vbeta primers together with 13 Jbeta primers. The protocol was immunoSEQ multiplex PCR, while the TCRdb copy is restricted to in-frame clones and leaves out a portion. Of approximately 160,000 clones detected, 60% to 85% appear once; the ten largest clones hold 6.5% to 9%. There are 19 residues in the CDR3. V lost 5 bases to trimming and J lost 4 bases; unmatched junction nucleotides: 18. The germline gives CDR1 SEHNR, CDR2 FQNEAQ (reference sequence). The chain has TRBV7-9 and TRBJ1-2, with TRBD1 identical over 11 bases. Sequencing was performed on PBMCs. This clonotype was obtained from a woman aged 40-49 years in good health and CMV-seropositive. The CDR3 loop reads CASSPRTGGVNLESYGYTF. The CDR3 DNA follows: TGTGCCAGCAGCCCGAGGACAGGGGGCGTAAACTTGGAATCCTATGGCTACACCTTC.